A single sample is the source of the 27 T cell receptor beta chains below, sequenced in a study of shared clonotypes between healthy human individuals. Libraries were prepared by immunoSEQ multiplex PCR; TCRdb keeps only in-frame clonotypes and omits some of them. Among a few hundred thousand clones, 90% to 98% were seen once, and the ten largest hold about 0.32%. The sample consisted of memory CD8+ T cells sorted from blood. The sample's subset: CD45RO+ cells pooled with CCR7-negative TemRA cells. The receptors were gathered from a man aged 25-45 years in good health.

This clone is a singleton in its sample. The CDR3 region has the DNA TGTGCCAGCAGCGTGAGAGGTTGGCAGTACTTC. This sequence encodes CASSVRGWQYF. The J gene is TRBJ2-7, the V gene TRBV6-1; D unclear. The CDR3 runs to 11 residues. CDR1 and CDR2 from the germline V gene are MNHNS and SASEGT. Trimming shortened V by 6 bases and J by 9 bases, and 12 bases separated the two germline ends.

This chain connects TRBV7-9 to TRBJ1-1; D possibly corresponds to TRBD1 (5 bases). Germline values: CDR1 SEHNR, CDR2 FQNEAQ (reference sequence). V was pared by 5 bases and J by 1 base, with 8 bases between. CDR3 length: 13 amino acids. This CDR3 reads CASSLRENTEAFF. DNA of the CDR3: TGTGCCAGCAGCCTCAGGGAGAACACTGAAGCTTTCTTT.

The gene calls are TRBV9 and TRBJ2-1, with TRBD2 matching 15 bases. This CDR3 contains 21 residues. The junction had 20 bases not matched to a gene; V was cut back by 3 bases and J by 7 bases. The germline V gene encodes CDR1 SGDLS and CDR2 YYNGEE. In DNA, the CDR3 is TGTGCCAGCAGCGCACCCCAGCAAGGGACTAGCGGGGGGATAATTCGTAATGAGCAGTTCTTC. It encodes CASSAPQQGTSGGIIRNEQFF.

The rearrangement uses TRBV6-1 and TRBJ2-7; 8 nucleotides line up with TRBD2. Trimming took 6 bases from V and 4 from J; bases not matched to a gene: 11. This CDR3 spans 15 amino acids. Germline V gives CDR1 MNHNS, CDR2 SASEGT. CDR3 amino acids: CASSSLEREFYEQYF. As DNA, the CDR3 is TGTGCCAGCAGCTCCTTGGAGCGGGAGTTTTACGAGCAGTACTTC.

The V call is TRBV29-1, the J call TRBJ2-7; weak D call: TRBD2 (6 bases). CDR1 is SQVTM and CDR2 is ANQGSEA in the germline V gene. V was shortened by 6 bases and J by 3 bases, with 15 bases between the two germline ends. The CDR3 runs 13 residues. The CDR3 protein is CSVQTGVGYEQYF. The CDR3 DNA reads TGCAGCGTCCAAACGGGGGTGGGCTACGAGCAGTACTTC.

The chain has TRBV6-5 and TRBJ1-6; 7 bases line up with TRBD1. Germline loops: CDR1 MNHEY, CDR2 SVGAGI. V lost 5 bases, J lost 9 bases, and 4 bases stayed unmatched. The CDR3 covers 13 residues. CDR3 region: CASSRGGFSPLHF. The DNA for the CDR3 is TGTGCCAGCAGTCGAGGGGGCTTTTCACCCCTCCACTTT.

This clone appeared once. The chain links TRBV19 to TRBJ2-1; 14 bases align to TRBD2. The CDR3 length is 17 residues. Germline V lookup: CDR1 LNHDA, CDR2 SQIVND (reference sequence). V shed 4 bases, J shed 14 bases, and the junction held 16 bases outside the gene matches. The CDR3 coding sequence is TGTGCCAGTAGTACAGCGTCAGCCGGGACTAGCGGGAGCTCGGAGTTCTTC. This sequence encodes CASSTASAGTSGSSEFF.

The V gene is TRBV14, the J gene TRBJ2-7; D not certain. This CDR3 spans 14 amino acids. Trimming removed 6 bases at V and 0 bases at J, with 12 bases between. Germline CDR1 reads SGHDN; CDR2 reads FVKESK. CDR3 nucleotides: TGTGCCAGCAGACCGGATGGGCACTCCTACGAGCAGTACTTC. Translating gives CASRPDGHSYEQYF.

This sequence joins TRBV4-2 and TRBJ1-4; 8 nucleotides match TRBD1. CDR1 and CDR2 (germline): LGHNA, YNFKEQ. The CDR3 is made up of 16 amino acids. Germline trimming cut 2 bases from V and 5 bases from J; bases unmatched to any gene: 7. The CDR3 region is CASSQIRTGMNEKLFF. The CDR3 bases are TGTGCCAGCAGCCAAATACGGACAGGGATGAATGAAAAACTGTTTTTT.

This clone appeared a few times. The rearrangement links TRBV28 to TRBJ1-2, with 9 bases aligning to TRBD1. Trimming removed 3 bases from V and 6 bases from J; junction bases left unmatched: 5. This CDR3 is built from 14 residues. The germline V gene encodes CDR1 MDHEN and CDR2 SYDVKM. The CDR3, as DNA: TGTGCCAGCAGTTTGGACAGGGGAGTAGATGGCTACACCTTC. Encoded protein: CASSLDRGVDGYTF.

In regard to this clone: Compared with germline, one end of the junction differs, possibly owing to a read error. The V call is TRBV27, the J call TRBJ2-1; tentative D call: TRBD2 (6 bases). CDR3 length: 15 residues. CDR1 MNHEY and CDR2 SMNVEV come from the germline V gene (reference sequence). CDR3 amino acids: CASRELGGPYNEQFF. The CDR3 bases are TGTGCCAGCCGGGAGCTAGGAGGGCCCTATAATGAGCAGTTCTTC.

The chain couples TRBV18 to TRBJ2-7; TRBD2 matches at 9 bases. V lost 1 base to trimming and J lost 5 bases; unmatched junction nucleotides: 0. The CDR3 covers 13 residues. Germline V gene lookup returns CDR1 KGHSH and CDR2 LQKENI. The CDR3 bases are TGTGCCAGCTCACCACTAGCGGGAGACGAGCAGTACTTC. Protein: CASSPLAGDEQYF.

The gene calls are TRBV28 and TRBJ2-7; 9 bases match TRBD1. Germline V gene sequence: CDR1 MDHEN, CDR2 SYDVKM. The CDR3 is 12 residues long. Germline trimming cut 8 bases from V and 5 bases from J; bases unmatched to any gene: 4. The chain's CDR3 is CASRQGVHEQYF. CDR3 DNA sequence: TGTGCCAGCCGACAGGGGGTCCACGAGCAGTACTTC.

This chain connects TRBV7-6 to TRBJ2-5, with 7 nucleotides matching TRBD2. The CDR3 is made up of 15 amino acids. From germline, CDR1 is SGHVS and CDR2 FNYEAQ. V lost 1 base and J lost 2; bases outside the gene matches: 4. CDR3 sequence reads: CASSLGRTRQETQYF. The DNA of the CDR3 is TGTGCCAGCAGCTTAGGCCGGACTAGGCAAGAGACCCAGTACTTC. The variable domain in full, completed from reference TRBV7-6 and TRBJ2-5, reads GAGVSQSPRYKVTKRGQDVALRCDPISGHVSLYWYRQALGQGPEFLTYFNYEAQQDKSGLPNDRFSAERPEGSISTLTIQRTEQRDSAMYRCASSLGRTRQETQYFGPGTRLLVL.

The chain couples TRBV19 to TRBJ1-1; TRBD1 aligns across 11 bases. Germline trimming cut 5 bases from V and 4 bases from J; bases unmatched to any gene: 3. This CDR3 has 14 residues. Germline V lookup: CDR1 LNHDA, CDR2 SQIVND (reference sequence). This CDR3 reads CASSAGTGGTEAFF. In DNA form, the CDR3 reads TGTGCCAGTAGTGCCGGGACAGGGGGCACTGAAGCTTTCTTT.

The chain uses TRBV6-5 and TRBJ2-1; weak D call: TRBD2 (5 bases). Germline V gene sequence: CDR1 MNHEY, CDR2 SVGAGI. V lost 0 bases and J lost 10, with 13 bases in between. The CDR3 spans 14 residues. CDR3 nucleotides: TGTGCCAGCAGTTACTCTGTGGGAGATGGGGAGCAGTTCTTC. Its protein is CASSYSVGDGEQFF.

The chain carries TRBV6-1 and TRBJ2-7, with 8 bases aligning to TRBD1. The CDR3 consists of 14 residues. The V segment lost 8 bases and the J segment 0 bases; nucleotides outside the gene matches: 6. The V gene's germline CDR1 is MNHNS and CDR2 SASEGT. CDR3 loop: CASLGTGSSYEQYF. The CDR3 bases are TGTGCCAGCCTCGGGACAGGCAGCTCCTACGAGCAGTACTTC.

Concerning this clone itself: The junction departs from germline at one end; a sequencing error may be responsible. CDR3 protein: CAISESSGRSSEQYF. The CDR3 bases are TGTGCCATCAGTGAGTCGTCTGGCAGATCCTCCGAGCAGTACTTC. The chain joins TRBV10-3 to TRBJ2-7; D is unresolved. Germline CDR1 and CDR2: ENHRY and SYGVKD. This CDR3 is built from 15 residues.

This sequence joins TRBV23-1 and TRBJ2-7, with D unclear. TRBV23-1 is identified as an open reading frame with a role that is uncertain. The CDR3 consists of 16 residues. V was trimmed by 1 base and J by 4 bases, leaving 17 bases between them. CDR3 nucleotide sequence: TGCGCCAGCAGTCAATTCCTCTCAAAGGTGGGTTACGAGCAGTACTTC. It encodes CASSQFLSKVGYEQYF.

The genes are TRBV6-5 and TRBJ1-1; TRBD1 matches 8 bases. The V segment lost 0 bases and the J segment 4 bases; nucleotides outside the gene matches: 4. Germline CDR1 MNHEY, CDR2 SVGAGI. The CDR3 runs 15 residues. The CDR3 DNA reads as TGTGCCAGCAGTTACTCAGAACAGGGGGGCACTGAAGCTTTCTTT. Its translation is CASSYSEQGGTEAFF.

CDR3 DNA sequence: TGTGCCAGCTCACTAGCACAGGGGGACGAAAAACTGTTTTTT. Translation: CASSLAQGDEKLFF. The gene calls are TRBV18 and TRBJ1-4, with 8 bases identical to TRBD1. V lost 4 bases and J lost 8; bases outside the gene matches: 6. Per germline, CDR1 KGHSH and CDR2 LQKENI. This CDR3 contains 14 residues.

The chain links TRBV28 to TRBJ1-4; 7 nucleotides match TRBD1. The CDR3 sequence is 13 residues long. J was trimmed by 7 bases and V by 4 bases; bases with no gene match: 3. Germline V gene data show CDR1 as MDHEN and CDR2 as SYDVKM. CDR3 sequence reads: CASSSGTVEKLFF. The CDR3 DNA reads as TGTGCCAGCAGTTCCGGGACAGTTGAAAAACTGTTTTTT.

This rearrangement joins TRBV28 to TRBJ2-7; D possibly uses TRBD1 or TRBD2 (7 bases each). The CDR3 has 14 amino acids. CDR1 and CDR2 from the germline V gene are MDHEN and SYDVKM. Trimming stripped 1 base from V and 3 bases from J, with 10 bases between. Written as DNA, the CDR3 is TGTGCCAGCAGTTTATCAGGGGGGGGCTACGAGCAGTACTTC. Its translation: CASSLSGGGYEQYF. The variable domain in full, with the rest retrieved from reference TRBV28 and TRBJ2-7, is DVKVTQSSRYLVKRTGEKVFLECVQDMDHENMFWYRQDPGLGLRLIYFSYDVKMKEKGDIPEGYSVSREKKERFSLILESASTNQTSMYLCASSLSGGGYEQYFGPGTRLTVT.

This chain links TRBV5-4 with TRBJ2-5, with D maybe TRBD1 (6 bases). CDR1 SGHNT and CDR2 YYREEE come from the germline V gene (reference sequence). This CDR3 contains 14 residues. Trimming shortened V by 5 bases and J by 5 bases, and 16 bases separated the two germline ends. The CDR3 DNA reads TGTGCCAGCAGTTTATCCACAGGGACGGAGACCCAGTACTTC. Protein sequence: CASSLSTGTETQYF.

The chain couples TRBV5-4 to TRBJ2-1; TRBD2 agrees at 9 bases. The CDR3 runs 15 residues. J was trimmed by 3 bases and V by 4 bases; bases with no gene match: 5. Germline-derived CDR1 and CDR2 are SGHNT and YYREEE (reference sequence). This CDR3 is CASSQTSGFYNEQFF. The DNA for the CDR3 is TGTGCCAGCAGCCAGACTAGCGGCTTCTACAATGAGCAGTTCTTC.

The V gene is TRBV18, the J gene TRBJ2-7, with a tentative D call TRBD1 (6 bases). The CDR3 consists of 14 residues. Trimming took off 3 bases at V and 5 bases at J, with 14 bases between the two ends. In germline, CDR1 is KGHSH, CDR2 LQKENI. The CDR3 loop reads CASSPRQGIDEQYF. The CDR3 DNA reads TGTGCCAGCTCACCGCGTCAGGGGATAGACGAGCAGTACTTC.

The DNA of the CDR3 is TGTGCCAGCAGTTTATTCGGGACAGGGAATTTTAACTATGGCTACACCTTC. Its translation: CASSLFGTGNFNYGYTF. The chain has TRBV27 and TRBJ1-2; 9 bases line up with TRBD1. The CDR3 runs to 17 residues. The V segment lost 1 base and the J segment 1 base; nucleotides outside the gene matches: 7. Per the germline V gene, CDR1 is MNHEY and CDR2 is SMNVEV (reference sequence).